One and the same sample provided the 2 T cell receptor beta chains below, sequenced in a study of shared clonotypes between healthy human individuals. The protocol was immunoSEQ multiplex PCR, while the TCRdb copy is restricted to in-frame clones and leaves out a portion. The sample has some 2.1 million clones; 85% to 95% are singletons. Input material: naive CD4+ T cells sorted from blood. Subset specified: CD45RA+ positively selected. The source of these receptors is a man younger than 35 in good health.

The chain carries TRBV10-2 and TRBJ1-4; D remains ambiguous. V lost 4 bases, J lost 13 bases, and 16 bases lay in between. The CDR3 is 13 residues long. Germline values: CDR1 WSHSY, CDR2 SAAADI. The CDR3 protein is CASSVPGLKGLFF. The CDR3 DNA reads TGCGCCAGCAGTGTCCCGGGTCTGAAGGGACTGTTTTTT.

This CDR3 reads CSVDRGPNYEQFF. CDR3 DNA sequence: TGCAGCGTTGACAGGGGCCCGAATTATGAGCAGTTCTTC. The chain has TRBV29-1 and TRBJ2-1, with D possibly being TRBD1 (6 bases). The CDR3 sequence is 13 residues long. Germline CDR1 and CDR2: SQVTM and ANQGSEA. Trimming removed 3 bases from V and 8 bases from J, with 14 bases in between.